Included here is one T cell receptor beta chain sequence, with context. This clone's antigen is unknown. Per-base qualities were not stored, and no clone one base away is much larger. The CDR3 regions of human TCRbeta chains were subjected to immunosequencing. The source study handled its data this way. Repertoire TCRs were checked for matches against a reference library of SARS-CoV-2-specific TCRs that had been generated using the MIRA antigen-specificity platform. Breadth was defined as the fraction of unique TCRs that were SARS-CoV-2-associated, and depth was defined as the fraction of total T cells that were SARS-CoV-2-associated. Using the MIRA data, every spike-specific TCR was mapped to the spike region that the TCR reacted to and assigned to either a CD4 or a CD8 class. Log10-transformed breadth and depth values were compared by one-way ANOVA with Sidak's multiple comparisons tests. TCRdb mirrors the immuneACCESS table, restricted to in-frame sequences. Some clones are absent from its copies; in checked studies, under half trace to an unresolved V gene, and the reason for the others is unknown. That table furnishes V, J and clone size, whereas the DNA furnished D and trimming. The sample records 150,000 to 250,000 clones, approximately 95% of which are singletons. The top ten clones comprise 1% of the sample.

What the time point label conveys for this sample: about 28 days (+/-7) after the second vaccine dose. Because spike-specific TCR depth and breadth did not differ between the two schedules, AZD1222 recipients who got a second dose at roughly 4 weeks were pooled with those who got a second dose at roughly 12 weeks. Samples from vaccinated people were obtained from the UK trials COV001 and COV002, which included a single-blind randomized controlled phase 2/3 trial of AZD1222 (ChAdOx1 nCoV-19) in healthy adults. For TCRbeta chain sequencing, PBMC samples from trial participants were taken at day 0 and at day 28 after the second dose. This specimen comes from a study of T cell responses to AZD1222 COVID-19 vaccine (dated by TCRdb to the early 2020s). With respect to the entire study: TCR sequencing was performed for 230 to 250 trial participants, of whom about 210 were given two doses of AZD1222 and approximately 25 were given two doses of MenACWY control vaccine. Trial participants were enrolled by age into subgroups of 18-55, 56-69 and 70-plus years, and approximately 150, 30 and 60 TCR-sequenced participants, respectively, were included in these subgroups.

Summary of the overall study and its limitations: A significant rise in spike-specific TCR breadth and depth was observed after two AZD1222 doses relative to day 0 and relative to MenACWY recipients. In the small 56-69-year group, the increase in depth fell short of significance, most likely because of low power. Because no day 14 peak-response samples were available, the repertoires could be characterized only after the peak T cell response. Most participants were white British and females outnumbered males, and the authors suggested that clonal diversity may have been underestimated. Epitopes outside the regions mutated in the B.1.351 and B.1.1.7 variants were reportedly recognized by nearly half of the unique spike-specific TCRs. The whole spike protein was spanned by vaccine-associated CD4 TCRs, and dominant responses were seen in regions 160-218 and 743-854. Only five or six AZD1222 recipients were SARS-CoV-2 seropositive at baseline, limiting conclusions about previously exposed vaccinees.

Here the sequenced sample was peripheral blood, taken 28 days after the second AZD1222 dose. This sequence originates from an adult who received the AZD1222 COVID-19 vaccine.

The CDR3 corresponds to CASPPRGRGFKLNTIYF. The DNA sequence is as follows: TGTGCCAGCCCACCCCGCGGCAGGGGGTTTAAGTTAAACACCATATATTTT. In this chain, TRBV28 is recombined with TRBJ1-3; 7 central bases correspond to TRBD1. The CDR3 measures 17 amino acids from cysteine to phenylalanine. Of all the DNA, just the CDR3 is kept, 51 bases in frame from base 1. V and J are trimmed by 8 bases and 6 bases, and the gene matches miss 19 bases of the junction. Reading the germline V gene gives CDR1 MDHEN and CDR2 SYDVKM.